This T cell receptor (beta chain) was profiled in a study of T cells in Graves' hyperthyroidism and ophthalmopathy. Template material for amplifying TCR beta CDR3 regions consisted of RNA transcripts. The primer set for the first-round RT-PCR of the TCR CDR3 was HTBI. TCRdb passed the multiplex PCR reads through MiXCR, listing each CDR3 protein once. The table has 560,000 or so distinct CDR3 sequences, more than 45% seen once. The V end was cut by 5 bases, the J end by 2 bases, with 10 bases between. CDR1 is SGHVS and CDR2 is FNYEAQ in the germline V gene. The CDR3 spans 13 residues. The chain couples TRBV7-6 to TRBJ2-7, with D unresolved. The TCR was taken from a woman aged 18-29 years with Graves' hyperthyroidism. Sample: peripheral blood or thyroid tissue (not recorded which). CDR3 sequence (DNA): TGTGCCAGCAGCCATGCGGACCCCTACGAGCAGTACTTC. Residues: CASSHADPYEQYF.